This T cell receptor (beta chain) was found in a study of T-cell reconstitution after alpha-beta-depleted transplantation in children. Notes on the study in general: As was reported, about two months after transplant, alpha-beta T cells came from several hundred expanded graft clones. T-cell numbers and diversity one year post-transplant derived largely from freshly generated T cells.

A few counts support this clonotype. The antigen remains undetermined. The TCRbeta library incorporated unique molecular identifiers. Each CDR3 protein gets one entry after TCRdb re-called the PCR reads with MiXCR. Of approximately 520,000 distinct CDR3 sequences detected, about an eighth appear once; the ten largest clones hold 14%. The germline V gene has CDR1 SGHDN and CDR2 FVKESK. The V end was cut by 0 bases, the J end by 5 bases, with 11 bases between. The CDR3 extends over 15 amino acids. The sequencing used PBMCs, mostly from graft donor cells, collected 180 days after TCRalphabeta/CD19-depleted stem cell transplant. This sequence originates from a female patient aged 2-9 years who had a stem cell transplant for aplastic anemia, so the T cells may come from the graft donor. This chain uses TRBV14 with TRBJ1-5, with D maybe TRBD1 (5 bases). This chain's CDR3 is CASSQEVGDHQPQHF. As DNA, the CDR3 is TGTGCCAGCAGCCAAGAGGTAGGGGATCATCAGCCCCAGCATTTT.